This T cell receptor (beta chain) is drawn from a study of siplizumab effects on memory and regulatory T cells. Data came from immunoSEQ multiplex PCR; TCRdb stores just in-frame clones and leaves some out. The sample holds approximately 84,000 clones, 85% to 95% seen once. The CDR3 is 13 amino acids. Germline V gives CDR1 MNHEY, CDR2 SMNVEV (reference sequence). V lost 3 bases, J lost 5 bases, and 8 bases lay in between. The V and J genes are TRBV27 and TRBJ1-5; perhaps TRBD1 as D (5 bases). The sequenced sample was CD8+ T cells sorted from blood. The clonotype was recovered from a human donor in good health. The CDR3 DNA sequence: TGTGCCAGCAGTTTGGGACTGGATCAGCCCCAGCATTTT. Translation gives CASSLGLDQPQHF.